These 23 T cell receptor beta chains came from one sample sequenced in a study of long-term antiretroviral therapy in people with HIV. Investigators performed immunoSEQ version v3.0 at survey level. Sequenced by immunoSEQ multiplex PCR; TCRdb stores in-frame clones only, minus some. Of about 28,000 clones in the sample, over 80% were seen once. Sequencing was performed on unsorted PBMCs, taken about 2.7 years after starting antiretroviral therapy. The receptors originated from a man aged 30 to 39 with HIV.

The V call is TRBV5-6, the J call TRBJ2-5; TRBD1 is a possible D gene (6 bases). Germline-derived CDR1 and CDR2 are SGHDT and YYEEEE. This CDR3 contains 18 residues. V lost 6 bases and J 2 bases, leaving 26 bases between the germline ends. This CDR3 reads CASTPDKRGRGHQETQYF. For the CDR3, the DNA is TGTGCCAGCACTCCCGATAAGAGGGGCAGGGGTCATCAAGAGACCCAGTACTTC.

V is TRBV13 and J is TRBJ2-2; D is perhaps TRBD2 (7 bases). The CDR3 contains 13 residues. Germline CDR1 is PRHDT and CDR2 is FYEKMQ (reference sequence). Between the trimmed V and J ends, which lost 3 bases and 6 bases, there was a span of 8 bases. CDR3 in DNA: TGTGCCAGCAGCTTGGGGGGGCCCGGGGAGCTGTTTTTT. Its translation: CASSLGGPGELFF.

This clone was seen only once. This sequence joins TRBV28 and TRBJ2-7; TRBD2 agrees at 12 bases. V lost 6 bases to trimming and J lost 10 bases; unmatched junction nucleotides: 28. The CDR3 runs to 20 residues. Germline CDR1 reads MDHEN; CDR2 reads SYDVKM. The CDR3 DNA reads TGTGCCAGCAGACCCCCCCACAAAGACAGGCGTGGACTAGCGGGAAGGCTACAGTACTTC. It yields the protein CASRPPHKDRRGLAGRLQYF.

V is TRBV19 and J is TRBJ2-1, with a tentative D call TRBD2 (5 bases). The CDR3 has 15 amino acids. CDR1 and CDR2 from the germline V gene are LNHDA and SQIVND (reference sequence). Trimming shortened V by 5 bases and J by 9 bases, and 20 bases separated the two germline ends. CDR3: CASSSDRPQSGEQFF. Here the CDR3 DNA reads TGTGCCAGTAGTTCCGATCGGCCCCAAAGCGGTGAGCAGTTCTTC.

The J gene is TRBJ2-7, the V gene TRBV30, with D uncertain. CDR1 is GTSNPN, CDR2 SVGIG, per germline (reference sequence). This CDR3 region has 11 residues. Trimming shortened V by 0 bases and J by 4 bases, and 4 bases separated the two germline ends. The CDR3 protein is CAWSVGYEQYF. The CDR3, as DNA: TGTGCCTGGAGTGTAGGGTACGAGCAGTACTTC.

J is TRBJ2-1 and V is TRBV5-1, with 9 bases fitting TRBD1. This CDR3 is 15 amino acids long. The V gene's germline CDR1 is SGHRS and CDR2 YFSETQ. The V and J ends lost 3 bases and 5 bases, in that order; junction bases with no gene match: 6. The CDR3 bases are TGCGCCAGCAGCTCACAGGGGGCCCCGAACAATGAGCAGTTCTTC. It translates to CASSSQGAPNNEQFF.

V usage is TRBV7-2 and J usage is TRBJ2-3; 9 bases map to TRBD2. Losses at the gene ends were 5 bases for V and 5 bases for J; bases not matched to a gene: 11. Per germline, CDR1 SGHTA and CDR2 FQGNSA. The CDR3 runs to 16 residues. In nucleotides, the CDR3 is TGTGCCAGCAGCAACCCGCTTGGACTAGCGCTAGATACGCAGTATTTT. Translating it yields CASSNPLGLALDTQYF.

The chain links TRBV29-1 to TRBJ1-1, with no clear D. CDR1 and CDR2 from the germline V gene are SQVTM and ANQGSEA. The CDR3 contains 13 residues. V lost 4 bases and J 0 bases, leaving 9 bases between the germline ends. The CDR3 region is CSVAPGVNTEAFF. CDR3 bases: TGCAGCGTTGCCCCGGGAGTGAACACTGAAGCTTTCTTT.

The chain is built from TRBV28 and TRBJ2-5, with 13 bases fitting TRBD2. The CDR3 sequence is 16 residues long. The J segment lost 3 bases and the V segment lost 9 bases, leaving 10 bases of the junction unmatched. Germline-derived CDR1 and CDR2 are MDHEN and SYDVKM. CDR3 in amino acids: CASSGLAGVIEETQYF. CDR3 in DNA: TGTGCCAGTTCCGGACTAGCGGGGGTTATTGAAGAGACCCAGTACTTC. Full variable domain (rest looked up from reference TRBV28 and TRBJ2-5): DVKVTQSSRYLVKRTGEKVFLECVQDMDHENMFWYRQDPGLGLRLIYFSYDVKMKEKGDIPEGYSVSREKKERFSLILESASTNQTSMYLCASSGLAGVIEETQYFGPGTRLLVL.

Turning to this clone: The same CDR3 is also encoded by other DNA sequences in this sample. This chain joins TRBV5-1 and TRBJ2-1, with 8 bases that match TRBD2. The V gene end was trimmed by 2 bases and the J gene end by 0 bases; junction bases not matched to a gene: 4. Germline lookup yields CDR1 SGHRS and CDR2 YFSETQ. This CDR3 comprises 16 residues. CDR3 sequence: CASSLSGGSSYNEQFF. In DNA form, the CDR3 reads TGCGCCAGCAGCTTAAGCGGGGGAAGCTCCTACAATGAGCAGTTCTTC.

The V gene is TRBV7-3, the J gene TRBJ2-7; D unresolved. V was clipped by 5 bases and J by 3 bases, with 11 bases between them. Germline CDR1 and CDR2: SGHTA and FQGTGA. The CDR3 sequence is 13 residues long. The CDR3 region has the DNA TGTGCCAGCAGCGTGTCCTGGGGCTACGAGCAGTACTTC. Encoded protein: CASSVSWGYEQYF.

The gene calls are TRBV5-1 and TRBJ2-2; D possibly corresponds to TRBD2 (6 bases). Germline CDR1 SGHRS, CDR2 YFSETQ. V was shortened by 4 bases and J by 1 base, with 23 bases between the two germline ends. The CDR3 is made up of 19 amino acids. The CDR3 sequence: CASSPYGDSGFRNTGELFF. The CDR3 DNA reads as TGCGCCAGCAGCCCCTACGGGGACTCGGGTTTTAGGAACACCGGGGAGCTGTTTTTT.

The chain has TRBV6-1 and TRBJ2-6, with D hard to call. CDR3 size: 15 residues. The ends were cut back, 1 base at V and 0 bases at J, with 4 bases in the middle. Germline V CDR1 and CDR2: MNHNS, SASEGT. The CDR3 nucleotides read TGTGCCAGCAGTGAAGGTGGCTCTGGGGCCAACGTCCTGACTTTC. This encodes CASSEGGSGANVLTF.

The gene calls are TRBV7-9 and TRBJ2-5, with D possibly TRBD2 on 6 matching bases. The end of the DNA aligns better with TRBJ2-7, so the J call may be wrong. Germline lookup yields CDR1 SEHNR and CDR2 FQNEAQ (reference sequence). CDR3 size: 15 residues. The DNA for the CDR3 is TGTGCCAGCAGCTTAGGTTCCGGGACTGACTACGAGCAGTACTTC. Translated: CASSLGSGTDYEQYF.

The J gene is TRBJ2-2, the V gene TRBV28, with TRBD2 as a possible D gene (6 bases). The CDR3 runs 13 residues. The germline V gene has CDR1 MDHEN and CDR2 SYDVKM. V was clipped by 4 bases and J by 5 bases, with 8 bases between them. CDR3 in amino acids: CASSWGVTGELFF. DNA of the CDR3: TGTGCCAGCAGTTGGGGGGTTACCGGGGAGCTGTTTTTT.

The genes are TRBV28 and TRBJ2-7; D possibly corresponds to TRBD2 (6 bases). Looked up from germline, CDR1 is MDHEN and CDR2 is SYDVKM. Trimming took off 5 bases at V and 4 bases at J, with 27 bases between the two ends. The CDR3 consists of 18 residues. Here the CDR3 reads CASSRGDAGTSWIYEQYF. CDR3 in DNA: TGTGCCAGCAGTCGGGGCGACGCGGGGACTTCATGGATTTACGAGCAGTACTTC.

This clone appeared a few times. CDR3 sequence reads: CASSLTGAGYYEQYF. The CDR3 DNA reads TGCGCCAGCAGCTTGACAGGGGCTGGGTACTACGAGCAGTACTTC. The V call is TRBV5-1, the J call TRBJ2-7; 7 nucleotides agree with TRBD1. The length of the CDR3 is 15 residues. V lost 1 base and J lost 3; bases outside the gene matches: 7. Germline-derived CDR1 and CDR2 are SGHRS and YFSETQ.

CDR3 in amino acids: CASRGGRDSSYNEQFF. The DNA of the CDR3 is TGTGCCAGCAGGGGCGGGCGGGATAGCTCCTACAATGAGCAGTTCTTC. The chain carries TRBV28 and TRBJ2-1; D is possibly TRBD2 (6 bases). The germline CDR1 and CDR2 sequences are MDHEN and SYDVKM. The germline V and J ends were trimmed by 6 bases and 0 bases, with 15 bases remaining between them. This CDR3 is 16 amino acids long.

The DNA for the CDR3 is TGTGCCAGCAGTGAAGGCGGGAGTTCCTACGAGCAGTACTTC. It translates to CASSEGGSSYEQYF. The chain recombines TRBV2 with TRBJ2-7; TRBD2 aligns across 7 bases. The V gene end was trimmed by 1 base and the J gene end by 1 base; junction bases not matched to a gene: 1. CDR3 size: 14 residues. Germline CDR1 is SNHLY and CDR2 is FYNNEI.

V usage is TRBV19 and J usage is TRBJ2-1; TRBD2 matches at 8 bases. V trimming: 0 bases; J trimming: 12 bases; junction bases outside the gene matches: 13. Germline CDR1 LNHDA, CDR2 SQIVND (reference sequence). The CDR3 is made up of 16 amino acids. The CDR3 region is CASSIDMITSGGRQFF. The CDR3 bases are TGTGCCAGTAGTATAGATATGATCACTAGCGGAGGGAGGCAGTTCTTC. Full variable domain (remainder filled in from reference TRBV19 and TRBJ2-1): DGGITQSPKYLFRKEGQNVTLSCEQNLNHDAMYWYRQDPGQGLRLIYYSQIVNDFQKGDIAEGYSVSREKKESFPLTVTSAQKNPTAFYLCASSIDMITSGGRQFFGPGTRLTVL.

Concerning this clone: Additional DNA sequences in this sample encode the identical CDR3. The chain couples TRBV2 to TRBJ1-1; D uncertain. The CDR3 has 15 amino acids. Germline V lookup: CDR1 SNHLY, CDR2 FYNNEI. Trimming took off 2 bases at V and 0 bases at J, with 10 bases between the two ends. The CDR3 nucleotides read TGTGCCAGCAGTGAACGGCTGGGGTTGAACACTGAAGCTTTCTTT. This translates into CASSERLGLNTEAFF.

The chain is built from TRBV11-2 and TRBJ2-3; 7 nucleotides agree with TRBD2. V dropped 4 bases and J dropped 6; count of bases not matched to a gene: 19. Germline CDR1 and CDR2: SGHAT and FQNNGV. This CDR3 contains 18 residues. The CDR3: CASSSPGGAVAGADTQYF. The CDR3, as DNA: TGTGCCAGCAGCTCCCCAGGAGGGGCGGTGGCGGGAGCGGATACGCAGTATTTT. The full variable domain, rest sourced from reference TRBV11-2 and TRBJ2-3, is EAGVAQSPRYKIIEKRQSVAFWCNPISGHATLYWYQQILGQGPKLLIQFQNNGVVDDSQLPKDRFSAERLKGVDSTLKIQPAKLEDSAVYLCASSSPGGAVAGADTQYFGPGTRLTVL.

The rearrangement links TRBV28 to TRBJ1-5, with D possibly TRBD1 on 6 matching bases. CDR1 MDHEN and CDR2 SYDVKM come from the germline V gene. CDR3 length: 15 residues. The V gene lost 5 bases and the J gene lost 1 base, with 12 bases spanning the gap. CDR3 coding DNA: TGTGCCAGCAGTAACTACGGGGGCAGCAATCAGCCCCAGCATTTT. Its translation is CASSNYGGSNQPQHF. Full variable domain (remainder filled in from reference TRBV28 and TRBJ1-5): DVKVTQSSRYLVKRTGEKVFLECVQDMDHENMFWYRQDPGLGLRLIYFSYDVKMKEKGDIPEGYSVSREKKERFSLILESASTNQTSMYLCASSNYGGSNQPQHFGDGTRLSIL.